The T cell receptor beta chain described here comes from a study of T cell responses to AZD1222 COVID-19 vaccine. The CDR3 spans 15 residues. V dropped 6 bases and J dropped 0; count of bases not matched to a gene: 6. The V gene's germline CDR1 is MNHEY and CDR2 SMNVEV (reference sequence). Sequenced by immunoSEQ multiplex PCR; TCRdb stores in-frame clones only, minus some. The table lists some 150,000 clones, more than 85% of them singletons. This TCR was recovered from an adult in good health. The sample was peripheral blood, taken on day 0 of AZD1222 vaccination. This chain links TRBV27 with TRBJ1-2; 8 nucleotides agree with TRBD1. CDR3 coding DNA: TGTGCCAGCAGCCAACAGGGGGGGCCTAACTATGGCTACACCTTC. It is translated as CASSQQGGPNYGYTF.